The source of this T cell receptor (beta chain) is a study of T and B cells in COVID-19 patients. Blood genomic DNA input for TRB amplification was roughly 220-500 ng. TRB rearrangements were amplified by multiplex PCR with BIOMED2 TRB-A/B primers. TCRdb re-called the multiplex PCR reads with MiXCR, one entry per CDR3 protein. Here the sample spans around 25,000 distinct CDR3 sequences, approximately 32% being singletons. V was trimmed by 7 bases and J by 8 bases, leaving 14 bases between them. The germline gives CDR1 LNHDA, CDR2 SQIVND (reference sequence). The CDR3 runs to 12 residues. This TCR came from a human donor who had recovered from COVID-19. Source material: blood. The chain combines TRBV19 with TRBJ1-1, with TRBD1 as a possible D gene (5 bases). For the CDR3, the DNA is TGTGCCAGTATTGGTCGGGGGATGGAAGCTTTCTTT. The encoded protein is CASIGRGMEAFF.